This is a list of T cell receptor beta chains from one sample in a study of response to subunit inactivated influenza vaccine. MiXCR, applied by TCRdb to the RT-PCR reads, yields one record per CDR3 protein. There are under 200,000 distinct CDR3 sequences in the sample; about a tenth occur only once, and about an eighth lies in the top ten. The sequencing here drew on non-naive T cells sorted from PBMCs, taken roughly 45 days after vaccination. These receptors were obtained from a man aged 45 to 65 who received an inactivated influenza vaccine. Both conserved end residues are part of each CDR3. The order of the fields is V gene, clone size, D gene, CDR3 protein. A D gene is named only where the DNA matches it firmly. Expanded clones get a size class; other rows say once, few or many, or leave the size out.

v_gene: TRBV20-1; abundance: few; d_gene: TRBD1; CDR3aa: CSAGGQGTAYEQYF
v_gene: TRBV27; abundance: few; d_gene: TRBD1; CDR3aa: CATRRQGYSYEQYF
v_gene: TRBV29-1; abundance: many; d_gene: NA; CDR3aa: CSVVRDRRDEQYF
v_gene: TRBV20-1; abundance: NA; d_gene: NA; CDR3aa: CSARASPSGANVLTF
v_gene: TRBV7-8; abundance: many; d_gene: NA; CDR3aa: CASSPRQASNEQFF
v_gene: TRBV21-1; abundance: NA; d_gene: NA; CDR3aa: CASADGGCQPQHF
v_gene: TRBV6-6; abundance: many; d_gene: NA; CDR3aa: CASSHTDRTYEQYF
v_gene: TRBV4-1; abundance: many; d_gene: NA; CDR3aa: CASSQDRAGQETQYF
v_gene: TRBV12-3/TRBV12-4; abundance: few; d_gene: NA; CDR3aa: CASKLGRTQPQHF
v_gene: TRBV10-3; abundance: NA; d_gene: NA; CDR3aa: CAITSEGRGGNEQFF
v_gene: TRBV11-2; abundance: NA; d_gene: NA; CDR3aa: CASSLDRSGWQYF
v_gene: TRBV18; abundance: many; d_gene: TRBD2; CDR3aa: CASSTRTSGRANVNEQFF
v_gene: TRBV11-3; abundance: few; d_gene: NA; CDR3aa: CASSSKRFSSNEKLFF
v_gene: TRBV6-4; abundance: NA; d_gene: NA; CDR3aa: CASPEDWGASYNEQFF
v_gene: TRBV28; abundance: once; d_gene: NA; CDR3aa: CASSLSVGPTDTQYF
v_gene: TRBV6-1; abundance: few; d_gene: TRBD2; CDR3aa: CASASGRGLDTQYF
v_gene: TRBV12-3/TRBV12-4; abundance: few; d_gene: NA; CDR3aa: CASSLTRFHEQFF
v_gene: TRBV28; abundance: NA; d_gene: NA; CDR3aa: CASSLGRMNTEAFF
v_gene: TRBV6-5; abundance: few; d_gene: TRBD1; CDR3aa: CASSYTDRGPNEQFF
v_gene: TRBV7-6; abundance: once; d_gene: NA; CDR3aa: CASSLADAGSYEQYF
v_gene: TRBV6-1; abundance: NA; d_gene: NA; CDR3aa: CASMGEGLSPLHF
v_gene: TRBV9; abundance: many; d_gene: TRBD2; CDR3aa: CASSPRTSGGEQYF
v_gene: TRBV5-1; abundance: few; d_gene: TRBD2; CDR3aa: CASSFGAGESQYF
v_gene: TRBV4-2; abundance: NA; d_gene: NA; CDR3aa: CASSQGAGGPGNEQFF
v_gene: TRBV20-1; abundance: few; d_gene: NA; CDR3aa: CSARDQGGELFF
v_gene: TRBV20-1; abundance: few; d_gene: NA; CDR3aa: CSARGRDPGNIQYF
v_gene: TRBV10-3; abundance: few; d_gene: NA; CDR3aa: CAITPGQNTEAFF
v_gene: TRBV4-2; abundance: many; d_gene: TRBD1; CDR3aa: CASSQDRQGWHGYTF
v_gene: TRBV7-2; abundance: NA; d_gene: NA; CDR3aa: CASSRATDTQYF
v_gene: TRBV6-5; abundance: many; d_gene: NA; CDR3aa: CASSYSGTRYGYTF
v_gene: TRBV6-6; abundance: many; d_gene: NA; CDR3aa: CASSYHYDTQYF
v_gene: TRBV5-6; abundance: NA; d_gene: TRBD2; CDR3aa: CASSLAASGGPETQYF
v_gene: TRBV4-3; abundance: many; d_gene: TRBD1; CDR3aa: CASSQETGVNSPLHF
v_gene: TRBV10-3; abundance: few; d_gene: NA; CDR3aa: CAIKRGLDGNEQFF
v_gene: TRBV6-9; abundance: many; d_gene: TRBD2; CDR3aa: CASTRSGGPNYEQYF
v_gene: TRBV12-3/TRBV12-4; abundance: many; d_gene: NA; CDR3aa: CASSLARDNTEAFF
v_gene: TRBV6-1; abundance: few; d_gene: TRBD2; CDR3aa: CASRVAGSRVSSTDTQYF
v_gene: TRBV5-1; abundance: few; d_gene: NA; CDR3aa: CASSLEAGYQPQHF
v_gene: TRBV11-1; abundance: many; d_gene: TRBD1; CDR3aa: CASSESLGRQGIRDEAFF
v_gene: TRBV20-1; abundance: few; d_gene: TRBD2; CDR3aa: CSARHLGGAYEQYF
v_gene: TRBV20-1; abundance: NA; d_gene: TRBD2; CDR3aa: CSARPLAGEFGELFF
v_gene: TRBV6-2/TRBV6-3; abundance: NA; d_gene: NA; CDR3aa: CASSYRGDKFDRETQYF
v_gene: TRBV5-1; abundance: few; d_gene: NA; CDR3aa: CASSLGVGSGSTDTQYF
v_gene: TRBV27; abundance: many; d_gene: TRBD1; CDR3aa: CASSFRGQGAVAGELFF
v_gene: TRBV27; abundance: NA; d_gene: TRBD1; CDR3aa: CASSPRTGGWNEQYF
v_gene: TRBV12-3/TRBV12-4; abundance: NA; d_gene: TRBD1; CDR3aa: CASSIRQGTGGFTF
v_gene: TRBV28; abundance: few; d_gene: TRBD2; CDR3aa: CASSLSRAGGKGREQYF
v_gene: TRBV20-1; abundance: few; d_gene: NA; CDR3aa: CSARMGEYRDTQYF
v_gene: TRBV2; abundance: few; d_gene: NA; CDR3aa: CASSEMAGQGTTNEKLFF
v_gene: TRBV4-3; abundance: many; d_gene: NA; CDR3aa: CASSQDLGYEQYF
v_gene: TRBV3-1; abundance: many; d_gene: NA; CDR3aa: CASSQQQGNTEAFF
v_gene: TRBV6-6; abundance: NA; d_gene: NA; CDR3aa: CASSYSNYNEQFF
v_gene: TRBV5-6; abundance: NA; d_gene: TRBD2; CDR3aa: CASSPGLAGNEQYF
v_gene: TRBV5-5; abundance: NA; d_gene: NA; CDR3aa: CASSYDGQINPEAFF
v_gene: TRBV12-3/TRBV12-4; abundance: few; d_gene: TRBD2; CDR3aa: CATRRLAGASNTGELFF
v_gene: TRBV11-2; abundance: medium-sized; d_gene: NA; CDR3aa: CASSSYRDSVNEQFF
v_gene: TRBV10-3; abundance: few; d_gene: NA; CDR3aa: CAISEDQGGGTEAFF